Included here is one T cell receptor (beta chain) sequence, with context. These data are taken from a study of control samples from healthy donors and cancer patients. The data were produced by immunoSEQ multiplex PCR, yet TCRdb's version contains in-frame clones alone and is incomplete. Of more than 70,000 clones in the sample, 94% are singletons; the top ten hold under 3.5%. The trim removed 2 bases at V and 7 bases at J, leaving 16 bases unmatched. Germline V gives CDR1 MNHNS, CDR2 SASEGT. The CDR3 spans 19 residues. The chain has TRBV6-1 and TRBJ2-5, with TRBD2 matching 13 bases. Sequencing was done on a sample of blood. The receptor was isolated from a woman aged 25 to 45 in good health. The CDR3 region is CASSETLGTSGAVGGTQYF. CDR3 bases: TGTGCCAGCAGTGAAACTCTTGGGACTAGCGGGGCCGTGGGGGGGACCCAGTACTTC.